This paragraph reports one TCR beta chain. The sample belongs to a study of T cell changes during pregnancy in multiple sclerosis. The repertoire was sequenced with immunoSEQ multiplex PCR; TCRdb's copy has only in-frame clones and lacks some. In the table there are under 55,000 clones, roughly 90% of which are singletons. CDR1 MRHNA and CDR2 SNTAGT come from the germline V gene. Trimming removed 2 bases from V and 7 bases from J; junction bases left unmatched: 7. The length of the CDR3 is 15 residues. The specimen was peripheral blood, collected in the first trimester of pregnancy. The source is a female donor with multiple sclerosis, enrolled in a pregnancy study. The genes are TRBV6-4 and TRBJ2-1; TRBD2 matches 8 bases. The CDR3 DNA is TGTGCCAGCAGTGACCGAGCGGGGGTGGGAAATGAGCAGTTCTTC. This translates into CASSDRAGVGNEQFF.